This T cell receptor beta chain was recorded in a study of blood T cells in healthy people across ages. A J-beta primer mix and a sample-barcoded 5' primer were used in a second PCR of roughly 7 to 12 cycles. TCRdb passed the 5' RACE reads through MiXCR, listing each CDR3 protein once. The profile shows roughly 1,500,000 distinct CDR3 sequences, around 39% of them singletons. The CDR3 covers 13 residues. V shed 7 bases and J shed 0 bases, with 9 bases lying between them. The germline CDR1 and CDR2 sequences are MNHEY and SMNVEV (reference sequence). With respect to this clonotype: This is likely a read error, given that the CDR3 carries no conserved phenylalanine or tryptophan at its end.

V usage is TRBV27 and J usage is TRBJ1-2; unclear D gene. Sequenced material: blood. The sequence came from a woman aged 18-29 years in good health. In nucleotides, the CDR3 is TGTGCCAGCAAGACGACCGCTAACTATGGCTACACCCTC. Translation: CASKTTANYGYTL.